Listed below are T cell receptor beta chains from one sample, sequenced in a study of prognosis after radiotherapy for stage I lung cancer. One entry per CDR3 protein, called by TCRdb with MiXCR from the multiplex PCR reads. Here the sample spans around 30,000 distinct CDR3 sequences, about 30% being singletons. The sample in question was PBMCs, obtained before or after stereotactic body radiation therapy (not recorded which). The receptors were gathered from a donor at least 50 years old with non-small cell lung cancer. CDR3s include the opening cysteine and the closing phenylalanine or tryptophan. Each record gives: J gene, D gene, clone size, V gene, CDR3 protein, CDR3 DNA. D genes are given only for firm matches. Clone size, where shown, is once, few, many, or a class for clones that have expanded.

TRBJ1-4 | . | many | TRBV4-2 | CASSQGRGGAREKLFF | TGTGCCAGCAGCCAAGGGAGGGGAGGGGCACGTGAAAAACTGTTTTTT
TRBJ1-2 | TRBD1 | many | TRBV3-1 | CASTIRGDRVWGGYTF | TGTGCCAGCACCATCAGGGGGGACAGGGTCTGGGGTGGCTACACCTTC
TRBJ1-4 | . | many | TRBV2 | CASSEVPAEKLFF | TGTGCCAGCAGTGAAGTGCCGGCGGAAAAACTGTTTTTT
TRBJ2-5 | TRBD1 | once | TRBV5-4 | CASSLEGGGETQYF | TGTGCCAGCAGCTTGGAAGGGGGCGGAGAGACCCAGTACTTC
TRBJ1-6 | . | medium-sized | TRBV6-5 | CASSSGSYNSPLHF | TGTGCCAGCAGTTCAGGGTCCTATAATTCACCCCTCCACTTT
TRBJ2-3 | TRBD2 | many | TRBV20-1 | CSASITGLGTHTQYF | TGCAGTGCTAGTATCACGGGACTAGGCACGCATACGCAGTATTTT
TRBJ1-2 | TRBD1 | many | TRBV20-1 | CSAKTGTGGIYGYTF | TGCAGTGCCAAGACGGGGACAGGGGGCATTTATGGCTACACCTTC
TRBJ2-2 | . | once | TRBV6-6 | CASRMTATGELFF | TGTGCCAGCAGGATGACAGCGACCGGGGAGCTGTTTTTT
TRBJ2-2 | TRBD2 | many | TRBV20-1 | CSASSSGRAGELFF | TGCAGTGCTAGTTCCAGCGGGAGGGCCGGGGAGCTGTTTTTT
TRBJ2-1 | . | many | TRBV20-1 | CSARDPASSYNEQFF | TGCAGTGCTAGAGATCCAGCGAGCTCCTACAATGAGCAGTTCTTC
TRBJ2-5 | TRBD2 | many | TRBV7-7 | CASSFRLAGETQYF | TGTGCCAGCAGCTTCCGACTAGCGGGCGAGACCCAGTACTTC
TRBJ1-1 | . | . | TRBV5-1 | CASSLAMGASTEAFF | TGCGCCAGCAGCTTGGCCATGGGGGCCAGCACTGAAGCTTTCTTT
TRBJ2-6 | . | many | TRBV7-2 | CASSLPSGRVRSGANVLTF | TGTGCCAGCAGCTTACCGTCTGGCAGGGTGCGCTCTGGGGCCAACGTCCTGACTTTC
TRBJ2-5 | TRBD1 | few | TRBV6-5 | CASSYSETGGQETQYF | TGTGCCAGCAGTTACTCGGAAACAGGGGGCCAAGAGACCCAGTACTTC
TRBJ1-2 | . | many | TRBV4-1 | CASSQGAADNYGYTF | TGCGCCAGCAGCCAAGGTGCAGCAGATAACTATGGCTACACCTTC
TRBJ1-4 | . | many | TRBV4-2 | CASSQDGATNEKLFF | TGTGCCAGCAGCCAAGATGGGGCAACTAATGAAAAACTGTTTTTT
TRBJ2-2 | . | many | TRBV6-1 | CASSPLSGGGGGELFF | TGTGCCAGCAGTCCCCTGTCGGGGGGCGGGGGCGGGGAGCTGTTTTTT
TRBJ1-4 | TRBD1 | . | TRBV13 | CASIGKGTGGEKLFF | TGTGCCAGCATCGGAAAAGGGACAGGCGGCGAAAAACTGTTTTTT
TRBJ1-1 | . | many | TRBV19 | CASSIGTGTEAFF | TGTGCCAGTAGTATAGGCACAGGAACCGAAGCTTTCTTT
TRBJ1-3 | . | many | TRBV29-1 | CSAEGFQGNTIYF | TGCAGCGCCGAGGGATTTCAAGGAAACACCATATATTTT
TRBJ2-3 | TRBD2 | many | TRBV7-8 | CASSLARITSGHNTDTQYF | TGTGCCAGCAGCTTGGCCAGAATCACTAGCGGGCATAACACAGATACGCAGTATTTT
TRBJ2-3 | . | many | TRBV12-3/TRBV12-4 | CASSPGESRLDTQYF | TGTGCCAGCAGCCCCGGGGAAAGCCGTTTAGATACGCAGTATTTT
TRBJ2-5 | TRBD1 | few | TRBV5-1 | CASSLGWTGAAGRGTQYF | TGCGCCAGCAGCTTGGGTTGGACAGGGGCGGCCGGGCGCGGGACCCAGTACTTC
TRBJ2-5 | . | few | TRBV3-1 | CASSQEWWAQETQYF | TGTGCCAGCAGCCAAGAGTGGTGGGCGCAAGAGACCCAGTACTTC
TRBJ2-1 | TRBD2 | few | TRBV18 | CASSPRGLAGSSSYNEQFF | TGTGCCAGCTCACCACGGGGACTAGCGGGATCGAGCTCCTACAATGAGCAGTTCTTC
TRBJ2-2 | TRBD2 | many | TRBV20-1 | CSAREGGLAANTGELFF | TGCAGTGCTAGAGAGGGAGGGCTAGCGGCGAACACCGGGGAGCTGTTTTTT
TRBJ2-1 | TRBD2 | many | TRBV4-1 | CASSQDRPKGTSGRVEQFF | TGCGCCAGCAGCCAAGATCGTCCGAAAGGGACTAGCGGGAGAGTTGAGCAGTTCTTC
TRBJ1-4 | . | . | TRBV2 | CASRDRLVVEKLSF | TGTGCCAGCAGGGACAGACTGGTGGTAGAAAAACTGTCTTTT
TRBJ2-7 | . | many | TRBV12-3/TRBV12-4 | CASSSGGIYEQYF | TGTGCCAGCAGTTCAGGGGGGATCTACGAGCAGTACTTC
TRBJ2-6 | . | . | TRBV6-1 | CASRPSGANVLTF | TGTGCCAGCAGGCCCTCTGGGGCCAACGTCCTGACTTTC
TRBJ2-7 | . | many | TRBV29-1 | CSVEDPDWRPGEQYF | TGCAGCGTTGAAGATCCTGATTGGAGGCCGGGGGAGCAGTACTTC
TRBJ2-3 | TRBD2 | many | TRBV11-2 | CASSRWTSGRRDTQYF | TGTGCCAGCAGCCGATGGACTAGCGGGAGGAGGGATACGCAGTATTTT
TRBJ1-1 | . | many | TRBV4-1 | CASSQFDGTEAFF | TGCGCCAGCAGCCAATTTGACGGCACTGAAGCTTTCTTT
TRBJ1-5 | . | many | TRBV2 | CASSGQLEQPQHF | TGTGCCAGCAGTGGACAACTAGAACAGCCCCAGCATTTT
TRBJ2-7 | . | many | TRBV28 | CASNYRGMTYEQYF | TGTGCCAGCAACTACCGGGGGATGACCTACGAGCAGTACTTC
TRBJ2-4 | . | . | TRBV7-9 | CASSPLDNIQYF | TGTGCCAGCAGCCCACTAGATAACATTCAGTACTTC
TRBJ2-3 | . | many | TRBV12-3/TRBV12-4 | CASSPRPLSTDTQYF | TGTGCCAGCAGTCCCCGACCTCTTAGCACAGATACGCAGTATTTT
TRBJ2-1 | . | many | TRBV28 | CASRPVFGGTSYNEQFF | TGTGCCAGCAGACCGGTTTTCGGCGGAACCTCCTACAATGAGCAGTTCTTC
TRBJ2-1 | TRBD2 | many | TRBV4-1 | CASSHVGRASYNEQFF | TGCGCCAGCAGCCATGTTGGGAGGGCCTCCTACAATGAGCAGTTCTTC
TRBJ2-7 | . | many | TRBV20-1 | CSARDPPTYEQYF | TGCAGTGCTAGGGATCCTCCAACCTACGAGCAGTACTTC